This T cell receptor beta chain stems from a study of beta chain features in type 1 diabetes. Study findings and constraints: Insertions were fewer and deletions more numerous at VDJ junctions in type 1 diabetes patients. Resolution of whether HLA type affects TCRB rearrangement was not achieved here. Researchers report that Type 1 diabetes patients had moderately but significantly shorter TCRB CDR3s across all four CD4+ subsets.

V was shortened by 0 bases and J by 7 bases, with 5 bases between the two germline ends. CDR1 and CDR2 (germline): SNHLY, FYNNEI. This CDR3 is 12 amino acids long. Points on this clone: Its antigen remains unknown.

The authors reverse transcribed all of the isolated RNA, so sequencing captured expressed TCRB transcripts. The method was immunoSEQ multiplex PCR; TCRdb's version includes in-frame clones alone and lacks a portion of them. The sample holds hundreds of thousands of clones, 11% to 15% seen once. This TCR came from a man aged 18 to 30 with type 1 diabetes. V and J are TRBV2 and TRBJ2-3; D ambiguous. The sequencing sample was made of naive CD4+ T cells from blood. CDR3 in amino acids: CASSEATNTQYF. DNA of the CDR3: TGTGCCAGCAGTGAAGCAACAAATACGCAGTATTTT.